A selection of T cell receptor beta chains follows, all from one sample in a study of post-analysis software for immune sequencing data. One entry per CDR3 protein results from TCRdb running MiXCR on the PCR reads. The sample records approximately 400,000 distinct CDR3 sequences, around 37% being singletons. The sample consisted of blood. All receptors come from a girl aged 5-17 years with multiple sclerosis. The CDR3 runs from the conserved cysteine through the conserved F or W. D genes are given only for firm matches. Some rows have no size entry. The others give once, few or many, or a class for an expanded clone.

d_call: NA
j_call: TRBJ1-4
v_call: TRBV9
cdr3_length: 14
clone_size: few
cdr3_aa: CASSVGTDNEKLFF
cdr3_nt: TGTGCCAGCAGCGTAGGAACAGATAATGAAAAACTGTTTTTT

d_call: TRBD1
j_call: TRBJ2-1
v_call: TRBV24-1
cdr3_length: 16
clone_size: once
cdr3_aa: CATSDTRTGGAETQFF
cdr3_nt: TGTGCCACCAGTGACACCAGAACAGGGGGCGCGGAGACCCAGTTCTTC

d_call: TRBD2
j_call: TRBJ2-1
v_call: TRBV20-1
cdr3_length: 15
clone_size: NA
cdr3_aa: CSARDKTGGRNEQFF
cdr3_nt: TGCAGTGCTAGAGATAAGACGGGGGGGAGGAATGAGCAGTTCTTC

d_call: NA
j_call: TRBJ2-7
v_call: TRBV7-2
cdr3_length: 15
clone_size: few
cdr3_aa: CASSVQGEGSYEQYF
cdr3_nt: TGTGCCAGCAGCGTACAGGGTGAAGGCTCCTACGAGCAGTACTTC

d_call: TRBD2
j_call: TRBJ2-3
v_call: TRBV28
cdr3_length: 15
clone_size: many
cdr3_aa: CASSATSGDDDTQYF
cdr3_nt: TGTGCCAGCAGCGCGACTAGCGGGGACGACGATACGCAGTATTTT

d_call: NA
j_call: TRBJ1-5
v_call: TRBV6-1
cdr3_length: 15
clone_size: NA
cdr3_aa: CASTGYEVSNQPQHF
cdr3_nt: TGTGCAAGCACCGGTTATGAGGTTAGCAATCAGCCCCAGCATTTT

d_call: NA
j_call: TRBJ1-2
v_call: TRBV12-3/TRBV12-4
cdr3_length: 12
clone_size: few
cdr3_aa: CASSSYREWYTF
cdr3_nt: TGTGCCAGCAGTTCCTACAGGGAGTGGTACACCTTC

d_call: NA
j_call: TRBJ1-1
v_call: TRBV7-9
cdr3_length: 13
clone_size: few
cdr3_aa: CASSLGGAAEAFF
cdr3_nt: TGTGCCAGCAGCTTGGGAGGGGCCGCTGAAGCTTTCTTT

d_call: NA
j_call: TRBJ1-5
v_call: TRBV5-1
cdr3_length: 13
clone_size: few
cdr3_aa: CASSWDLNQPQHF
cdr3_nt: TGCGCCAGCAGCTGGGACTTAAATCAGCCCCAGCATTTT

d_call: NA
j_call: TRBJ1-1
v_call: TRBV29-1
cdr3_length: 13
clone_size: few
cdr3_aa: CSVVGLRNTEAFF
cdr3_nt: TGCAGCGTCGTGGGACTCAGGAACACTGAAGCTTTCTTT

d_call: NA
j_call: TRBJ1-6
v_call: TRBV11-2
cdr3_length: 15
clone_size: NA
cdr3_aa: CASSLGGRETSPLHF
cdr3_nt: TGTGCCAGCAGCTTAGGGGGTCGGGAGACTTCACCCCTCCACTTT

d_call: TRBD2
j_call: TRBJ2-2
v_call: TRBV5-1
cdr3_length: 17
clone_size: NA
cdr3_aa: CASSLTSGGPGTGELFF
cdr3_nt: TGCGCCAGCAGCTTGACCAGCGGGGGGCCAGGCACCGGGGAGCTGTTTTTT

d_call: TRBD1
j_call: TRBJ1-2
v_call: TRBV29-1
cdr3_length: 12
clone_size: NA
cdr3_aa: CSVGDRDYGYTF
cdr3_nt: TGCAGCGTTGGGGACAGGGACTATGGCTACACCTTC

d_call: NA
j_call: TRBJ1-1
v_call: TRBV6-6
cdr3_length: 15
clone_size: few
cdr3_aa: CASSVSAQMLVEAFF
cdr3_nt: TGTGCCAGCAGCGTTTCGGCCCAGATGCTTGTTGAAGCTTTCTTT

d_call: NA
j_call: TRBJ1-1
v_call: TRBV7-8
cdr3_length: 15
clone_size: once
cdr3_aa: CASSSAGGANTEAFF
cdr3_nt: TGTGCCAGCAGCTCGGCCGGGGGGGCGAACACTGAAGCTTTCTTT

d_call: NA
j_call: TRBJ1-4
v_call: TRBV27
cdr3_length: 13
clone_size: few
cdr3_aa: CASSLIGNEKLFF
cdr3_nt: TGTGCCAGCAGTTTAATAGGGAATGAAAAACTGTTTTTT

d_call: NA
j_call: TRBJ2-5
v_call: TRBV29-1
cdr3_length: 12
clone_size: NA
cdr3_aa: CSVRTAQETQYF
cdr3_nt: TGCAGCGTGCGGACAGCACAAGAGACCCAGTACTTC

d_call: NA
j_call: TRBJ2-7
v_call: TRBV6-5
cdr3_length: 14
clone_size: NA
cdr3_aa: CASSYQDDSYEQYF
cdr3_nt: TGTGCCAGCAGTTACCAGGACGACTCCTACGAGCAGTACTTC

d_call: NA
j_call: TRBJ1-4
v_call: TRBV7-2
cdr3_length: 15
clone_size: NA
cdr3_aa: CASSLGLGVDEKLFF
cdr3_nt: TGTGCCAGCAGCTTAGGTCTGGGGGTTGACGAAAAACTGTTTTTT